This T cell receptor (beta chain) was identified in a study of T cells in Graves' hyperthyroidism and ophthalmopathy. Study-level information: Pretreatment peripheral blood was obtained at initial diagnosis. Study-level points and caveats: Ophthalmopathy was identified by the model a median roughly six months ahead of onset.

TCR beta CDR3 sequences were amplified from RNA transcripts. Initially, a first-round RT-PCR of the TCR CDR3 employed the HTBI primer set. Each CDR3 protein gets one entry after TCRdb re-called the multiplex PCR reads with MiXCR. The sample carries roughly 500,000 distinct CDR3 sequences, about 15% recorded once. This clonotype was found many times. No antigen is known for it. Diagnostic decisions used clinical symptoms, serum thyroxine and TRAb, thyroid ultrasound and orbital computed tomography. It was at first hyperthyroidism diagnosis, before any ophthalmopathy symptoms, that the blood sample was taken. V was clipped by 0 bases and J by 7 bases, with 7 bases between them. This CDR3 spans 11 amino acids. CDR1 SQVTM and CDR2 ANQGSEA come from the germline V gene.

This sequence joins TRBV29-1 and TRBJ2-7; D not resolved. Source material: blood. This receptor was taken from a woman aged 25-40 years with Graves' hyperthyroidism that later progressed to Graves' ophthalmopathy. The CDR3 region is CSVEEVGEQYF. The CDR3 region has the DNA TGCAGCGTTGAAGAAGTTGGAGAGCAGTACTTC.